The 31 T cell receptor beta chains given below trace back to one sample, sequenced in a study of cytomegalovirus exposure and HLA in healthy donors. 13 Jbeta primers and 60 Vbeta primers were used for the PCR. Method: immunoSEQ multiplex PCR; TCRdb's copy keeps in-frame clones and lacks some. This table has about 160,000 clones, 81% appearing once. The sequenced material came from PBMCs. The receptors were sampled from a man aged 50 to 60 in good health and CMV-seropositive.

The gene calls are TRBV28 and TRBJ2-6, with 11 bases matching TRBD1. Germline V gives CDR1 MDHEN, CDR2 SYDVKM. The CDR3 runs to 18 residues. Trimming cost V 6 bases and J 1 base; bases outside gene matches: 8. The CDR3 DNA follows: TGTGCCAGCAGCCCCCCGGGACAGGGGGGTTCTGGGGCCAACGTCCTGACTTTC. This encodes CASSPPGQGGSGANVLTF.

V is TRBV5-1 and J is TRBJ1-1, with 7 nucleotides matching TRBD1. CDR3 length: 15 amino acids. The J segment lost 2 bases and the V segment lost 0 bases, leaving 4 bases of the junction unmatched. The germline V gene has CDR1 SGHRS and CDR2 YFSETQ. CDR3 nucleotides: TGCGCCAGCAGCTTGGAAGGGGACAGCAACACTGAAGCTTTCTTT. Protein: CASSLEGDSNTEAFF. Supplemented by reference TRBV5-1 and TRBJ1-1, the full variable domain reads KAGVTQTPRYLIKTRGQQVTLSCSPISGHRSVSWYQQTPGQGLQFLFEYFSETQRNKGNFPGRFSGRQFSNSRSEMNVSTLELGDSALYLCASSLEGDSNTEAFFGQGTRLTVV.

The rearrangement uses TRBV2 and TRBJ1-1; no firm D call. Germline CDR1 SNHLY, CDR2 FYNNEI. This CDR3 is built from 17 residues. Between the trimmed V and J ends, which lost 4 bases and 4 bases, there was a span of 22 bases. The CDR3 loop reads CASSGESPGPGPTEAFF. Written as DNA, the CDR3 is TGTGCCAGCAGTGGCGAAAGTCCAGGCCCTGGCCCCACTGAAGCTTTCTTT.

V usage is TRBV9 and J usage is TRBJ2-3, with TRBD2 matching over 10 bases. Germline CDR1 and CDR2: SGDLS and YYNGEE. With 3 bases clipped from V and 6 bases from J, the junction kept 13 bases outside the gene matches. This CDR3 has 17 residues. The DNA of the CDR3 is TGTGCCAGCAGCGGGGGGAGACTAGCGGGTTTGAAGGATACGCAGTATTTT. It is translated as CASSGGRLAGLKDTQYF.

The CDR3: CASSPRNNEQFF. The CDR3 DNA sequence: TGTGCCAGCTCACCGAGGAACAATGAGCAGTTCTTC. V is TRBV18 and J is TRBJ2-1; D uncertain. V was shortened by 3 bases and J by 5 bases, with 5 bases between the two germline ends. Germline V gene lookup returns CDR1 KGHSH and CDR2 LQKENI. The CDR3 sequence is 12 residues long.

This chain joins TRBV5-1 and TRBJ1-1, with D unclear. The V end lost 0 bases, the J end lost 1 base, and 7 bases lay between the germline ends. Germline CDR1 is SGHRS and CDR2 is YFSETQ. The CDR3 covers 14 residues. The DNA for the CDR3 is TGCGCCAGCAGCTTGGAAAGGAGGAACACTGAAGCTTTCTTT. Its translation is CASSLERRNTEAFF.

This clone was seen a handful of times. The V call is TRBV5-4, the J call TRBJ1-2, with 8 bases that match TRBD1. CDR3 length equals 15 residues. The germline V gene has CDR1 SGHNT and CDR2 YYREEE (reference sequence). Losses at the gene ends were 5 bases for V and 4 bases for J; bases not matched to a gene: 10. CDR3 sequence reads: CASSSRDRMFYGYTF. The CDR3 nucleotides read TGTGCCAGCAGTTCCCGGGACAGGATGTTCTATGGCTACACCTTC.

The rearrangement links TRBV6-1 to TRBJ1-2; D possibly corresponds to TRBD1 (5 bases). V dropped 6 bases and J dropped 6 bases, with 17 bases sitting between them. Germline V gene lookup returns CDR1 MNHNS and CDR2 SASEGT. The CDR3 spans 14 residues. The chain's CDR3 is CASSPGTTFDGYTF. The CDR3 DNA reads TGTGCCAGCAGCCCCGGGACTACCTTTGATGGCTACACCTTC.

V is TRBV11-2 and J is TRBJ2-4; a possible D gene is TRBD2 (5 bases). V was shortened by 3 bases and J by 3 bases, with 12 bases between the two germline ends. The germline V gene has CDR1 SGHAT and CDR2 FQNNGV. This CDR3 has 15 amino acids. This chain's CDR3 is CASSFPGMVKNIQYF. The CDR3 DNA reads TGTGCCAGCAGCTTCCCCGGGATGGTCAAAAACATTCAGTACTTC.

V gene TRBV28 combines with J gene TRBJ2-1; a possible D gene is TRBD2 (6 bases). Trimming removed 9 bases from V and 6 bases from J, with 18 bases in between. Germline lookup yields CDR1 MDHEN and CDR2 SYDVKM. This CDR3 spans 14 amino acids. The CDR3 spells CASLGPGTSNEQFF. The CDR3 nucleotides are TGTGCCAGTCTAGGGCCCGGGACTTCCAATGAGCAGTTCTTC.

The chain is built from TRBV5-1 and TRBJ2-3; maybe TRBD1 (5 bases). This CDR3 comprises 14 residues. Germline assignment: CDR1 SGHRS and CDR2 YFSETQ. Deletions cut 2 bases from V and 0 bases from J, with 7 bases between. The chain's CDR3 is CASSFTGSTDTQYF. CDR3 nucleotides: TGCGCCAGCAGCTTCACAGGAAGCACAGATACGCAGTATTTT.

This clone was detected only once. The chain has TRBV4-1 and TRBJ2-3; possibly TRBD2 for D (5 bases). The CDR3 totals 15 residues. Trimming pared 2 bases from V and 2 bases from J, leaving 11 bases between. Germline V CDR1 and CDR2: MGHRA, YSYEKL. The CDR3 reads CASSQTRVNTDTQYF. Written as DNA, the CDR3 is TGCGCCAGCAGCCAAACTAGAGTAAACACAGATACGCAGTATTTT.

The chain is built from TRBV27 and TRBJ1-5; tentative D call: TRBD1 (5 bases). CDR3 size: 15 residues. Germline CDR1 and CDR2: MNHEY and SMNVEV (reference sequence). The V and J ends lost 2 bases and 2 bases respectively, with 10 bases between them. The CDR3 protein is CASSLRGYGNQPQHF. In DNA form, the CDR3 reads TGTGCCAGCAGTTTACGGGGGTATGGCAATCAGCCCCAGCATTTT.

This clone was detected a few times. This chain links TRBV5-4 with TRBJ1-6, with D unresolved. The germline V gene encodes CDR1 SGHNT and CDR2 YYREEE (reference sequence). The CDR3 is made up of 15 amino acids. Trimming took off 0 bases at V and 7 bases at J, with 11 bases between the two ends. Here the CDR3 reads CASSLDSPRNSPLHF. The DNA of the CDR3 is TGTGCCAGCAGCTTGGATTCGCCCAGGAATTCACCCCTCCACTTT.

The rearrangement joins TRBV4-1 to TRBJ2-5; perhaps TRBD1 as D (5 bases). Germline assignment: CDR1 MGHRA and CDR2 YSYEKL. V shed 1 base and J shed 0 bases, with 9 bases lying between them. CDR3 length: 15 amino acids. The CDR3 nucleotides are TGCGCCAGCAGCCAAGTACCAGGGAACCAAGAGACCCAGTACTTC. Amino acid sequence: CASSQVPGNQETQYF.

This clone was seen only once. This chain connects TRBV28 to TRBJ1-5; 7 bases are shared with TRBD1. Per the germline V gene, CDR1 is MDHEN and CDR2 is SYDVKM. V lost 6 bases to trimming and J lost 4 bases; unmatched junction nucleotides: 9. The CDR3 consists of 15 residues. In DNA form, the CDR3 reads TGTGCCAGCAGGGCGACAGGGAGTCGGAATCAGCCCCAGCATTTT. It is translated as CASRATGSRNQPQHF.

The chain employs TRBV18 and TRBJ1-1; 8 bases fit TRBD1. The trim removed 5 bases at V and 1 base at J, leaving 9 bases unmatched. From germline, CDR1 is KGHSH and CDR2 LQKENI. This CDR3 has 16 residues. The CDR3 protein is CASSSQGASSNTEAFF. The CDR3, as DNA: TGTGCCAGCTCATCTCAGGGGGCATCCTCGAACACTGAAGCTTTCTTT.

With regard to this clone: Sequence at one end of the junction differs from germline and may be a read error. CDR3 bases: TGTGCTAGCAGCATGACATACACAGATACGCAGTATTTT. Its protein is CASSMTYTDTQYF. The chain has TRBV7-7 and TRBJ2-3; no firm D call. Germline V gene sequence: CDR1 SSHAT, CDR2 FNYEAQ (reference sequence). This CDR3 region has 13 residues.

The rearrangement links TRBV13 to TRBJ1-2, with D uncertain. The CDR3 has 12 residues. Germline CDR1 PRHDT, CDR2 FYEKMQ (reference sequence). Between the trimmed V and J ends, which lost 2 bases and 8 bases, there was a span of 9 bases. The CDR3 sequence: CASSLQRLGYTF. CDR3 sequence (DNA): TGTGCCAGCAGCTTACAGAGGTTAGGCTACACCTTC. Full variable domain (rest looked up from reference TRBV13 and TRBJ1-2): AAGVIQSPRHLIKEKRETATLKCYPIPRHDTVYWYQQGPGQDPQFLISFYEKMQSDKGSIPDRFSAQQFSDYHSELNMSSLELGDSALYFCASSLQRLGYTFGSGTRLTVV.

CDR3 in DNA: TGTGCCAGCAGGGCCCCTAGGGGGATGGAACAGCCCCAGCATTTT. Amino acids: CASRAPRGMEQPQHF. The chain carries TRBV6-6 and TRBJ1-5, with D tentatively TRBD1 (6 bases). Germline V CDR1 and CDR2: MNHNY, SVGAGI (reference sequence). Deletions cut 6 bases from V and 7 bases from J, with 19 bases between. The CDR3 covers 15 residues.

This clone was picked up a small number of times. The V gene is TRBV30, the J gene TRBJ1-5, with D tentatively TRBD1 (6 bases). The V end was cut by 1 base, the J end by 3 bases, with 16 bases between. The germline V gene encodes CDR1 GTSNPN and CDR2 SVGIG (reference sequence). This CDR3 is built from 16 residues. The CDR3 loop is CAWSDTRRGNNQPQHF. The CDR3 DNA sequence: TGTGCCTGGAGTGACACTCGCAGGGGAAACAATCAGCCCCAGCATTTT.

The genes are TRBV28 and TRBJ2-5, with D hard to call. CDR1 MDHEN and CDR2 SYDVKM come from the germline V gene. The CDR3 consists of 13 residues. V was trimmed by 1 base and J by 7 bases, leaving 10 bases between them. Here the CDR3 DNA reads TGTGCCAGCAGTTTATTATCTCCGCGGACCCAGTACTTC. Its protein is CASSLLSPRTQYF.

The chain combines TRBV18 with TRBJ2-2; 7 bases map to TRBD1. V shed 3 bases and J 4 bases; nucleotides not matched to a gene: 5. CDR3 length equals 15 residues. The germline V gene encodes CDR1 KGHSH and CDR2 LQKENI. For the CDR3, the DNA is TGTGCCAGCTCACCTCGACAGGGTGCCACCGGGGAGCTGTTTTTT. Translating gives CASSPRQGATGELFF.

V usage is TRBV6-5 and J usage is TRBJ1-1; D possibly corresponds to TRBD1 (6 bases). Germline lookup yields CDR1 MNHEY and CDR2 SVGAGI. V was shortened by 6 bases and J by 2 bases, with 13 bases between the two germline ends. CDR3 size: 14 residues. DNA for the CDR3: TGTGCCAGCAGAGGGGGACGAGTCAACACTGAAGCTTTCTTT. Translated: CASRGGRVNTEAFF.

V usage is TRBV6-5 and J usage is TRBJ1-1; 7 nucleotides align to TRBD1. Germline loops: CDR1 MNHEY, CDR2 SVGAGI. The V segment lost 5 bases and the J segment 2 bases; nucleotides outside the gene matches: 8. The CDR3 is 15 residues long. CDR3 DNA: TGTGCCAGCAGTACGCACAGGGGTGTCAACACTGAAGCTTTCTTT. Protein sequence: CASSTHRGVNTEAFF.

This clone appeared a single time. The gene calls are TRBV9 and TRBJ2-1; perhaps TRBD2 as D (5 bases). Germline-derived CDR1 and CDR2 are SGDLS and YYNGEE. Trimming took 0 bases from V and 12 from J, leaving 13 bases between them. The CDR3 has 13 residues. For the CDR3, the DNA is TGTGCCAGCAGCGTAGGCCTAGCATTACGGCAGTTCTTC. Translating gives CASSVGLALRQFF.

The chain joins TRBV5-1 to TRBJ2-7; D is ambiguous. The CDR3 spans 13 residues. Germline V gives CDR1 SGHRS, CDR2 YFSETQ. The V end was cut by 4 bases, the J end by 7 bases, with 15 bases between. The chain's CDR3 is CASSESLRREQYF. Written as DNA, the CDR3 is TGCGCCAGCAGCGAGAGCCTTAGGCGGGAGCAGTACTTC.

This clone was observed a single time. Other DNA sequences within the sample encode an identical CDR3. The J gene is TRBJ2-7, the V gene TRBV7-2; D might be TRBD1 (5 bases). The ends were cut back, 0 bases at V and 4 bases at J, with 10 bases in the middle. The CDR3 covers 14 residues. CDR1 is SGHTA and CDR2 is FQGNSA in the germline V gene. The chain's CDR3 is CASSLAGRAYEQYF. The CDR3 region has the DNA TGTGCCAGCAGCTTAGCGGGCAGGGCTTACGAGCAGTACTTC.

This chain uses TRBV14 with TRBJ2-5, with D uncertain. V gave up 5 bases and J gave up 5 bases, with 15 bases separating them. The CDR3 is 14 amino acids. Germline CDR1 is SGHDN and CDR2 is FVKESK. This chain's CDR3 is CASSELSVSETQYF. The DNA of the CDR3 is TGTGCCAGCAGCGAGTTGAGCGTGAGTGAGACCCAGTACTTC. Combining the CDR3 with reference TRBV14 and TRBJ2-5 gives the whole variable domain EAGVTQFPSHSVIEKGQTVTLRCDPISGHDNLYWYRRVMGKEIKFLLHFVKESKQDESGMPNNRFLAERTGGTYSTLKVQPAELEDSGVYFCASSELSVSETQYFGPGTRLLVL.

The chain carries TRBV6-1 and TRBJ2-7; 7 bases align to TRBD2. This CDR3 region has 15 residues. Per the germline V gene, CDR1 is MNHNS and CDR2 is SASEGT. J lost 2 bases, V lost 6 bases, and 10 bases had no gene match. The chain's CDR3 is CASRLALTNAYEQYF. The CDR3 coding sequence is TGTGCCAGCAGACTAGCGCTAACAAATGCCTACGAGCAGTACTTC.

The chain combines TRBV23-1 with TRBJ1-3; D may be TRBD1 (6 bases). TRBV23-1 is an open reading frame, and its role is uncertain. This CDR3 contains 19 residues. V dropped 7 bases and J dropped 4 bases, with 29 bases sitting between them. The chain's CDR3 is CASTYPLSPTGSKGNTIYF. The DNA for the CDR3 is TGCGCCAGCACCTATCCACTTTCGCCAACAGGGTCCAAGGGAAACACCATATATTTT.